This T cell receptor beta chain was sequenced in a study of technical replicates of blood from several donors. Germline-derived CDR1 and CDR2 are MNHEY and SVGAGI. J was trimmed by 4 bases and V by 4 bases; bases with no gene match: 5. The CDR3 is made up of 15 amino acids. The data were produced by immunoSEQ multiplex PCR, yet TCRdb's version contains in-frame clones alone and is incomplete. The sample consists of around 80,000 clones, 90% to 95% of them appearing once. This chain uses TRBV6-5 with TRBJ2-3; 10 positions agree with TRBD2. This receptor was obtained from a human donor in good health. What was sequenced was T cells isolated from PBMCs. As DNA, the CDR3 is TGTGCCAGCAGTTTAGCGGGAGGTCGGGCAGATACGCAGTATTTT. Translating gives CASSLAGGRADTQYF.